The next 31 T cell receptor beta chains were all read from a single sample in a study of PD-L1 blockade in urothelial cancer. The time point here: peripheral blood 6 weeks after treatment start. Assay used: immunoSEQ multiplex PCR; TCRdb lists only in-frame clones, some missing. The top ten hold less than 3% of the sample, which has about 51,000 clones, 88% seen once. This specimen consisted of PBMCs, obtained around atezolizumab (anti-PD-L1) treatment. All receptors come from a man aged 55 to 70 with urothelial cancer.

The chain links TRBV9 to TRBJ2-7, with 13 nucleotides matching TRBD2. Germline V gives CDR1 SGDLS, CDR2 YYNGEE. V shed 2 bases, J shed 2 bases, and the junction held 10 bases outside the gene matches. The CDR3 length is 18 residues. The CDR3 sequence is CASSVGLAGLSAPYEQYF. CDR3 coding DNA: TGTGCCAGCAGCGTGGGACTAGCGGGACTATCGGCTCCCTACGAGCAGTACTTC.

V is TRBV28 and J is TRBJ2-7, with 12 bases aligning to TRBD1. V was pared by 6 bases and J by 2 bases, with 5 bases of the junction left unmatched. Per germline, CDR1 MDHEN and CDR2 SYDVKM. The CDR3 extends over 15 amino acids. CDR3 DNA: TGTGCCAGCAGCCTCCGGGACAGGGGGCCCTACGAGCAGTACTTC. Its translation is CASSLRDRGPYEQYF.

The chain has TRBV7-9 and TRBJ2-3; 7 bases agree with TRBD2. The V gene end was trimmed by 0 bases and the J gene end by 0 bases; junction bases not matched to a gene: 0. CDR1 SEHNR and CDR2 FQNEAQ come from the germline V gene (reference sequence). This CDR3 is 15 amino acids long. The chain's CDR3 is CASSLASGSTDTQYF. The CDR3 DNA reads TGTGCCAGCAGCTTAGCTAGCGGGAGCACAGATACGCAGTATTTT.

The genes are TRBV6-5 and TRBJ1-2, with D possibly being TRBD1 (5 bases). The CDR3 contains 13 residues. CDR1 MNHEY and CDR2 SVGAGI come from the germline V gene. Trimming stripped 6 bases from V and 10 bases from J, with 18 bases between. The CDR3 region is CASSLQGARDYTF. The CDR3 nucleotides are TGTGCCAGCAGCCTTCAAGGGGCCAGAGACTACACCTTC.

In this sample, this clone turned up once. The chain links TRBV7-2 to TRBJ2-1; 9 nucleotides align to TRBD2. CDR3 length equals 16 residues. Germline loops: CDR1 SGHTA, CDR2 FQGNSA. Trimming removed 5 bases from V and 5 bases from J; junction bases left unmatched: 10. CDR3 protein: CASSTRTSAVHNEQFF. As DNA, the CDR3 is TGTGCCAGCAGCACCCGGACTAGCGCGGTCCACAATGAGCAGTTCTTC. Supplemented by reference TRBV7-2 and TRBJ2-1, the full variable domain reads GAGVSQSPSNKVTEKGKDVELRCDPISGHTALYWYRQSLGQGLEFLIYFQGNSAPDKSGLPSDRFSAERTGGSVSTLTIQRTQQEDSAVYLCASSTRTSAVHNEQFFGPGTRLTVL.

The chain couples TRBV12-5 to TRBJ2-7; D is uncertain. This CDR3 region has 12 residues. Trimming stripped 2 bases from V and 4 bases from J, with 6 bases between. Germline V CDR1 and CDR2: LGHNT, FRNRAP. The CDR3 protein is CASGLSKYEQYF. CDR3 nucleotide sequence: TGTGCTAGTGGTTTGTCCAAATACGAGCAGTACTTC.

This chain connects TRBV28 to TRBJ2-3; 9 nucleotides agree with TRBD2. Germline lookup yields CDR1 MDHEN and CDR2 SYDVKM. V gave up 8 bases and J gave up 2 bases; unmatched junction bases: 8. The CDR3 runs 15 residues. The CDR3 reads CASPPTSGFTDTQYF. CDR3 nucleotides: TGTGCCAGCCCCCCGACTAGCGGCTTCACAGATACGCAGTATTTT.

This rearrangement joins TRBV9 to TRBJ2-7, with 9 positions matching TRBD1. This CDR3 has 14 residues. From germline, CDR1 is SGDLS and CDR2 YYNGEE. With 5 bases clipped from V and 3 bases from J, the junction kept 6 bases outside the gene matches. This chain's CDR3 is CASSAKDRGYEQYF. The DNA for the CDR3 is TGTGCCAGCAGTGCCAAGGACAGGGGCTACGAGCAGTACTTC.

V and J are TRBV7-6 and TRBJ2-2; tentatively, D is TRBD1 (5 bases). With 1 base removed from V and 2 bases from J, the gap between germline ends came to 8 bases. The CDR3 has 15 residues. Germline V gene data show CDR1 as SGHVS and CDR2 as FNYEAQ. CDR3 amino acids: CASSLGQGNTGELFF. CDR3 DNA sequence: TGTGCCAGCAGCTTAGGGCAGGGTAACACCGGGGAGCTGTTTTTT.

The V gene is TRBV15, the J gene TRBJ1-4; D gene unclear. Germline-derived CDR1 and CDR2 are LNHNV and YYDKDF (reference sequence). The CDR3 has 15 residues. V was shortened by 1 base and J by 7 bases, with 13 bases between the two germline ends. The CDR3 DNA reads as TGTGCCACCAGCAGAGGGAGCAGAAGATCTGAAAAACTGTTTTTT. As protein: CATSRGSRRSEKLFF. Using reference TRBV15 and TRBJ1-4 for the parts outside the CDR3, the full variable domain is DAMVIQNPRYQVTQFGKPVTLSCSQTLNHNVMYWYQQKSSQAPKLLFHYYDKDFNNEADTPDNFQSRRPNTSFCFLDIRSPGLGDTAMYLCATSRGSRRSEKLFFGSGTQLSVL.

The chain couples TRBV10-2 to TRBJ1-1; tentatively, D is TRBD1 (5 bases). Trimming stripped 3 bases from V and 11 bases from J, with 13 bases between. Germline assignment: CDR1 WSHSY and CDR2 SAAADI. The CDR3 covers 12 residues. The CDR3 protein is CASSDDGGLAFF. The DNA of the CDR3 is TGCGCCAGCAGTGACGACGGGGGTCTGGCTTTCTTT.

The chain has TRBV19 and TRBJ1-3; no reliable D call. Germline V gene data show CDR1 as LNHDA and CDR2 as SQIVND (reference sequence). V was trimmed by 2 bases and J by 4 bases, leaving 12 bases between them. This CDR3 is 15 amino acids long. In nucleotides, the CDR3 is TGTGCCAGTAGTATATTATCTAGCCGAGGAAACACCATATATTTT. Protein sequence: CASSILSSRGNTIYF.

The rearrangement joins TRBV7-2 to TRBJ2-4; D perhaps matches TRBD2 (6 bases). The V gene lost 1 base and the J gene lost 1 base, with 11 bases spanning the gap. CDR3 size: 16 residues. CDR1 is SGHTA, CDR2 FQGNSA, per germline. CDR3 in amino acids: CASSLEEGRAKNIQYF. DNA for the CDR3: TGTGCCAGCAGCTTAGAAGAAGGGAGGGCCAAAAACATTCAGTACTTC.

The chain carries TRBV10-3 and TRBJ2-7, with a tentative D call TRBD1 (5 bases). This CDR3 has 13 residues. V lost 10 bases and J 3 bases, leaving 16 bases between the germline ends. Per the germline V gene, CDR1 is ENHRY and CDR2 is SYGVKD. Written as DNA, the CDR3 is TGTGCCACTCTGACAGCTACAGGCTACGAGCAGTACTTC. Translating it yields CATLTATGYEQYF.

V usage is TRBV18 and J usage is TRBJ2-7; no definite D call. CDR3 size: 12 residues. Trimming took 2 bases from V and 3 from J, leaving 5 bases between them. Germline values: CDR1 KGHSH, CDR2 LQKENI. The CDR3 loop reads CASSPTSYEQYF. The CDR3 nucleotides are TGTGCCAGCTCACCAACCAGCTACGAGCAGTACTTC.

The chain joins TRBV5-4 to TRBJ2-2; 16 positions agree with TRBD2. Losses at the gene ends were 4 bases for V and 4 bases for J; bases not matched to a gene: 4. This CDR3 contains 17 residues. CDR1 SGHNT and CDR2 YYREEE come from the germline V gene (reference sequence). The CDR3: CASSTGLAGGVTGELFF. CDR3 sequence (DNA): TGTGCCAGCAGCACGGGACTAGCGGGAGGGGTCACCGGGGAGCTGTTTTTT.

This chain connects TRBV11-2 to TRBJ1-2; D remains ambiguous. Germline lookup yields CDR1 SGHAT and CDR2 FQNNGV. The germline V and J ends were trimmed by 5 bases and 8 bases, with 12 bases remaining between them. This CDR3 contains 12 residues. The CDR3 region has the DNA TGTGCCAGCAGCCCTCCGACGGGGGGCTACACCTTC. Its protein is CASSPPTGGYTF. Full variable domain (missing parts from reference TRBV11-2 and TRBJ1-2): EAGVAQSPRYKIIEKRQSVAFWCNPISGHATLYWYQQILGQGPKLLIQFQNNGVVDDSQLPKDRFSAERLKGVDSTLKIQPAKLEDSAVYLCASSPPTGGYTFGSGTRLTVV.

The chain links TRBV11-2 to TRBJ1-1; D is undetermined. Germline CDR1 and CDR2: SGHAT and FQNNGV. The CDR3 has 16 amino acids. V lost 0 bases and J 5 bases, leaving 16 bases between the germline ends. This CDR3 is CASSLEIGRRRTEAFF. The CDR3 DNA reads as TGTGCCAGCAGCTTAGAAATAGGGCGGCGGAGGACTGAAGCTTTCTTT.

J is TRBJ2-4 and V is TRBV19; maybe TRBD2 (5 bases). Germline loops: CDR1 LNHDA, CDR2 SQIVND (reference sequence). V dropped 5 bases and J dropped 6 bases, with 11 bases sitting between them. This CDR3 contains 13 residues. The DNA for the CDR3 is TGTGCCAGTAGTTCCGGGAACGTAAACATTCAGTACTTC. Amino acids: CASSSGNVNIQYF.

This clone was found a few times. This chain connects TRBV30 to TRBJ1-1; possible D gene TRBD1, 6 bases. The CDR3 has 15 amino acids. Germline CDR1 and CDR2: GTSNPN and SVGIG (reference sequence). V lost 3 bases and J 6 bases, leaving 20 bases between the germline ends. The DNA of the CDR3 is TGTGCCTGGAGCCAGAAAGGCCGGGGGGCAGCTGAAGCTTTCTTT. Residues: CAWSQKGRGAAEAFF.

The chain couples TRBV5-6 to TRBJ2-4; possibly TRBD1 for D (5 bases). V gave up 2 bases and J gave up 0 bases, with 21 bases separating them. This CDR3 contains 19 residues. Germline V lookup: CDR1 SGHDT, CDR2 YYEEEE. This chain's CDR3 is CASSFTGLAGFTAKNIQYF. The CDR3 nucleotides are TGTGCCAGCAGCTTCACAGGATTGGCTGGGTTTACAGCCAAAAACATTCAGTACTTC.

The chain is built from TRBV18 and TRBJ2-7; 8 bases fit TRBD2. Losses at the gene ends were 6 bases for V and 1 base for J; bases not matched to a gene: 8. This CDR3 comprises 15 residues. Germline V gene data show CDR1 as KGHSH and CDR2 as LQKENI. CDR3 DNA: TGTGCCAGCTCCCAAGGTAGCGGGGAGTCCTACGAGCAGTACTTC. It specifies CASSQGSGESYEQYF. Drawing the rest from reference TRBV18 and TRBJ2-7, the complete variable domain is NAGVMQNPRHLVRRRGQEARLRCSPMKGHSHVYWYRQLPEEGLKFMVYLQKENIIDESGMPKERFSAEFPKEGPSILRIQQVVRGDSAAYFCASSQGSGESYEQYFGPGTRLTVT.

The chain couples TRBV9 to TRBJ1-3; D is unclear. CDR1 is SGDLS and CDR2 is YYNGEE in the germline V gene. The germline V and J ends were trimmed by 3 bases and 1 base, with 8 bases remaining between them. The CDR3 sequence is 14 residues long. CDR3 region: CASSEDISGNTIYF. Written as DNA, the CDR3 is TGTGCCAGCAGCGAAGACATTTCTGGAAACACCATATATTTT.

This clone was picked up one time. This chain links TRBV28 with TRBJ1-1; TRBD1 might be the D (6 bases). The CDR3 is 14 amino acids. Germline values: CDR1 MDHEN, CDR2 SYDVKM. The V and J ends lost 2 bases and 3 bases respectively, with 10 bases between them. CDR3 bases: TGTGCCAGCAGTTTAACAGGGCTACACACTGAAGCTTTCTTT. Translating it yields CASSLTGLHTEAFF.

V and J are TRBV5-1 and TRBJ2-5, with 8 bases matching TRBD1. V was pared by 4 bases and J by 4 bases, with 6 bases of the junction left unmatched. CDR1 and CDR2 from the germline V gene are SGHRS and YFSETQ. There are 14 residues in the CDR3. CDR3 in amino acids: CASSRDRGRETQYF. CDR3 sequence (DNA): TGCGCCAGCAGCCGAGACAGGGGTCGAGAGACCCAGTACTTC.

The chain recombines TRBV6-5 with TRBJ1-2; 9 positions match TRBD1. CDR3 length: 13 amino acids. The junction had 1 base not matched to a gene; V was cut back by 0 bases and J by 8 bases. The V gene's germline CDR1 is MNHEY and CDR2 SVGAGI. In DNA, the CDR3 is TGTGCCAGCAGTTACTCGGACAGGGGCGGCTACACCTTC. It encodes CASSYSDRGGYTF.

As DNA, the CDR3 is TGCGCCAGCAGATCCGGGACAACCTACAATGAGCAGTTCTTC. Translated, it gives CASRSGTTYNEQFF. The V and J genes are TRBV5-1 and TRBJ2-1, with a weak D call TRBD1 (6 bases). With 5 bases removed from V and 2 bases from J, the gap between germline ends came to 11 bases. This CDR3 is 14 amino acids long. CDR1 is SGHRS, CDR2 YFSETQ, per germline.

V gene TRBV2 combines with J gene TRBJ1-2, with 7 bases fitting TRBD1. This CDR3 comprises 12 residues. J lost 4 bases, V lost 6 bases, and 2 bases had no gene match. The germline V gene encodes CDR1 SNHLY and CDR2 FYNNEI. The CDR3 coding sequence is TGTGCCAGCAGAAGACAGGGCTATGGCTACACCTTC. Amino acid sequence: CASRRQGYGYTF.

This sequence joins TRBV2 and TRBJ2-1; the match to TRBD1 covers 11 bases. Germline V lookup: CDR1 SNHLY, CDR2 FYNNEI. The trim removed 8 bases at V and 4 bases at J, leaving 1 base unmatched. The CDR3 totals 13 residues. The CDR3 DNA is TGTGCCAGCGGGACAGGGGGTTACAATGAGCAGTTCTTC. Its translation is CASGTGGYNEQFF.

For this clone: The same CDR3 arises from other DNA sequences in this sample as well. This sequence joins TRBV9 and TRBJ2-2; D remains unclear. V lost 0 bases, J lost 6 bases, and 6 bases lay in between. This CDR3 has 13 amino acids. Per the germline V gene, CDR1 is SGDLS and CDR2 is YYNGEE. This CDR3 is CASSVEGAGELFF. The CDR3 DNA is TGTGCCAGCAGCGTAGAAGGAGCCGGGGAGCTGTTTTTT. Looking up the rest from reference TRBV9 and TRBJ2-2 gives the full variable domain: DSGVTQTPKHLITATGQRVTLRCSPRSGDLSVYWYQQSLDQGLQFLIQYYNGEERAKGNILERFSAQQFPDLHSELNLSSLELGDSALYFCASSVEGAGELFFGEGSRLTVL.

The rearrangement uses TRBV6-1 and TRBJ1-3; D is undetermined. Germline V gene sequence: CDR1 MNHNS, CDR2 SASEGT. V lost 2 bases and J 0 bases, leaving 11 bases between the germline ends. The CDR3 is 16 amino acids. The CDR3 loop reads CASSESWQISGNTIYF. The CDR3 DNA sequence: TGTGCCAGCAGTGAATCGTGGCAGATCTCTGGAAACACCATATATTTT.